This T cell receptor beta chain derives from a study of radiation and T cells in renal cell carcinoma. As for time point: blood 2 weeks post-SBRT. The treatment here: 15 Gy SBRT to primary tumor, nephrectomy 4 weeks later. Clear cell pathology was present in this patient's renal cell carcinoma. TCRdb's table, derived via immunoSEQ multiplex PCR, lists solely in-frame clones and lacks some. Here the sample spans 60,000 to 80,000 clones, around 80% being singletons. This CDR3 has 17 amino acids. Germline CDR1 and CDR2: MGHRA and YSYEKL. V lost 8 bases to trimming and J lost 5 bases, with 28 bases between them.

This sequence joins TRBV4-1 and TRBJ2-7; weak D call: TRBD2 (5 bases). The source material was blood, sampled from a patient whose treatment included radiotherapy and nephrectomy. The sequence derives from a man aged 60 to 69 with renal cell carcinoma. The CDR3 DNA sequence: TGCGCCAGCCACCAAGGCGGTAGGCCCGCAGCGGTAAACGAGCAGTACTTC. Translating gives CASHQGGRPAAVNEQYF.